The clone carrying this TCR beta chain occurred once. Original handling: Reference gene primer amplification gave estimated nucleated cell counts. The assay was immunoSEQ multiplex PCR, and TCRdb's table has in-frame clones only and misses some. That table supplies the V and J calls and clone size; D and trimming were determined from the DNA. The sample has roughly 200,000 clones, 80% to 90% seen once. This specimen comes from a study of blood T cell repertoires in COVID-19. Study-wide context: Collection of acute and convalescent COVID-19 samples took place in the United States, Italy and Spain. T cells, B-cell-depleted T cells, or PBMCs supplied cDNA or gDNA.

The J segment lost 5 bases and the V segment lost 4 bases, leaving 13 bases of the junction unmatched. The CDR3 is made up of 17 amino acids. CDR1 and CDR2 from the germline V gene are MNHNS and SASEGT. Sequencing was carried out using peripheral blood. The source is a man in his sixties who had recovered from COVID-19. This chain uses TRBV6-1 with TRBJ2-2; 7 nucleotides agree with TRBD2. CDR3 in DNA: TGTGCCAGCAGTGCGGTATCTGGACTAGGAAATACCGGGGAGCTGTTTTTT. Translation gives CASSAVSGLGNTGELFF.